This TCR beta chain was found in a study of blood T cell repertoires in COVID-19. The participants were between about 18 and 89 years old and came from roughly 25 US areas. Recovered status in Cohort 3 required two negative PCRs, clearance, or symptom resolution. Per the study methods: Counts of nucleated cells, estimated from reference gene primer amplification, were obtained. TCRdb's copy holds only in-frame clones and misses some; the assay was immunoSEQ multiplex PCR. D and trimming were read from the DNA, whereas the V and J calls and clone size are those reported in that table. The sample carries about 270,000 clones, roughly 86% recorded once. The CDR3 loop spans 15 amino acids.

Sample: PBMCs or T cells enriched from blood (not recorded which). The TCR was taken from a woman aged 18 to 35 who had recovered from COVID-19. This chain links TRBV21-1 with TRBJ1-2; the table gives TRBD1 as D, unverified against the DNA. TRBV21-1 is tagged as a pseudogene. In DNA, the CDR3 is TGTGCCAGCAGCAACGGACAGGGAGGAGCGAGAGGCTACACCTTC. Encoded protein: CASSNGQGGARGYTF.